Each of the 15 T cell receptor beta chains below was sequenced from the same sample in a study of shared clonotypes between healthy human individuals (dated by TCRdb to about 2020). For the CD8 naive samples, CD45RO-negative cells were positively selected for CCR7, yielding a CD45RA+CCR7+ population from which TemRA cells were excluded. Library preparation employed the immunoSEQ multiplex PCR assay. The immuneACCESS repertoire file appears here via TCRdb, limited to in-frame rearrangements. These files lack a portion of the clones; in checked studies, under half of the deficit traces to unresolved V genes, and the cause of the others is not known. The sample has 1.5 million to 2.5 million clones on record, about 95% of them singletons. The top ten clonotypes cover 1.2% of the sample. The specimen sequenced was naive CD8+ T cells sorted from blood. The meaning of the sample's cell subset or site label: CD45RA+CCR7+. These receptors all stem from a young man in good health.

V and J are TRBV11-2 and TRBJ2-5; 7 bases map to TRBD1. Trimming removed 0 bases from V and 3 bases from J; junction bases left unmatched: 7. The germline V gene has CDR1 SGHAT and CDR2 FQNNGV. The CDR3 length is 16 residues. The CDR3 DNA follows: TGTGCCAGCAGCTTAGAACTTTGGCAGGGGGAAGAGACCCAGTACTTC. Protein: CASSLELWQGEETQYF.

This rearrangement joins TRBV10-3 to TRBJ2-1, with 7 positions matching TRBD1. The V and J ends lost 8 bases and 5 bases, in that order; junction bases with no gene match: 6. Germline-derived CDR1 and CDR2 are ENHRY and SYGVKD. The CDR3 length is 13 residues. The CDR3 nucleotides read TGTGCCATCGGAGACAGGGCGAACAATGAGCAGTTCTTC. As protein: CAIGDRANNEQFF.

V usage is TRBV15 and J usage is TRBJ2-5; 7 bases align to TRBD2. The length of the CDR3 is 16 residues. Germline CDR1 and CDR2: LNHNV and YYDKDF (reference sequence). V shed 7 bases and J 5 bases; nucleotides not matched to a gene: 16. Here the CDR3 reads CATTPVMREGLETQYF. DNA of the CDR3: TGTGCCACCACACCTGTTATGAGGGAGGGCCTGGAGACCCAGTACTTC.

The V and J genes are TRBV5-6 and TRBJ2-3; no definite D call. Germline assignment: CDR1 SGHDT and CDR2 YYEEEE. V lost 6 bases to trimming and J lost 0 bases, with 8 bases between them. The CDR3 is made up of 13 amino acids. The CDR3 sequence is CASTPQSTDTQYF. Written as DNA, the CDR3 is TGTGCCAGCACCCCCCAGAGCACAGATACGCAGTATTTT.

The chain employs TRBV5-4 and TRBJ2-7; 12 bases are a match to TRBD2. CDR1 and CDR2 from the germline V gene are SGHNT and YYREEE (reference sequence). The CDR3 contains 14 residues. With V trimmed by 4 bases and J by 6 bases, 5 bases remained unmatched. The CDR3 protein is CASSLTSGRLEQYF. The CDR3 region has the DNA TGTGCCAGCAGCCTGACTAGCGGGAGACTCGAGCAGTACTTC.

The rearrangement joins TRBV6-5 to TRBJ2-2; TRBD1 might be the D (6 bases). The CDR3 extends over 14 amino acids. V lost 4 bases to trimming and J lost 5 bases, with 11 bases between them. Germline values: CDR1 MNHEY, CDR2 SVGAGI. The CDR3 DNA sequence: TGTGCCAGCAGTTTGGGACACCTAACCGGGGAGCTGTTTTTT. This sequence encodes CASSLGHLTGELFF.

This clone was recorded once. CDR3 coding DNA: TGCAGCGTTGAAGGGGGGACAGAGATGATGAACACTGAAGCTTTCTTT. The encoded protein is CSVEGGTEMMNTEAFF. The rearrangement joins TRBV29-1 to TRBJ1-1; 7 bases line up with TRBD1. The CDR3 extends over 16 amino acids. V dropped 1 base and J dropped 0; count of bases not matched to a gene: 8. Per germline, CDR1 SQVTM and CDR2 ANQGSEA.

V usage is TRBV6-5 and J usage is TRBJ2-1, with D possibly being TRBD1 (5 bases). The CDR3 consists of 14 residues. CDR1 is MNHEY, CDR2 SVGAGI, per germline. Trimming stripped 0 bases from V and 4 bases from J, with 7 bases between. The DNA of the CDR3 is TGTGCCAGCAGTTACTCGGGGCTGTACAATGAGCAGTTCTTC. Its protein is CASSYSGLYNEQFF.

Of note for this clone: Additional DNA sequences in this sample encode the identical CDR3. The chain has TRBV4-1 and TRBJ2-7; 7 bases line up with TRBD1. This CDR3 contains 15 residues. Germline V gene data show CDR1 as MGHRA and CDR2 as YSYEKL. V shed 0 bases and J 1 base; nucleotides not matched to a gene: 3. Written as DNA, the CDR3 is TGCGCCAGCAGCCAAGAAACAGGGGCTTCCTACGAGCAGTACTTC. This encodes CASSQETGASYEQYF.

This chain joins TRBV27 and TRBJ2-1, with D maybe TRBD2 (7 bases). Trimming cost V 2 bases and J 8 bases, with 16 bases left between them. CDR3 size: 15 residues. Germline V gene lookup returns CDR1 MNHEY and CDR2 SMNVEV (reference sequence). The CDR3 DNA sequence: TGTGCCAGCAGTTTAGCGGGGGCCTTCTTCCATGAGCAGTTCTTC. Amino acids: CASSLAGAFFHEQFF.

Concerning this clone itself: Other DNA sequences in the sample encode the same CDR3. The gene calls are TRBV4-1 and TRBJ1-2; no clear D gene. V was pared by 1 base and J by 0 bases, with 6 bases between. The CDR3 length is 14 residues. Germline CDR1 is MGHRA and CDR2 is YSYEKL. The CDR3 region is CASSQGTANYGYTF. CDR3 coding DNA: TGCGCCAGCAGCCAAGGGACCGCTAACTATGGCTACACCTTC.

The V gene is TRBV2, the J gene TRBJ2-7; D gene uncertain. Trimming pared 4 bases from V and 0 bases from J, leaving 10 bases between. Germline CDR1 is SNHLY and CDR2 is FYNNEI. This CDR3 has 14 amino acids. CDR3 protein: CASSVSQISYEQYF. Written as DNA, the CDR3 is TGTGCCAGCAGTGTGAGTCAGATCTCCTACGAGCAGTACTTC.

The gene calls are TRBV29-1 and TRBJ2-7, with a possible D match to TRBD1 (5 bases). Trimming left V 6 bases short and J 3 bases short, with 15 bases between. CDR3 size: 13 residues. The germline V gene encodes CDR1 SQVTM and CDR2 ANQGSEA. CDR3: CSVQGVGNYEQYF. CDR3 coding DNA: TGCAGCGTCCAAGGGGTGGGGAACTACGAGCAGTACTTC.

A single count supports this clone. This chain connects TRBV21-1 to TRBJ1-6. TRBV21-1 is a pseudogene locus. The CDR3 is 16 residues long. This CDR3 reads CASSWWGARYNSPLHF. The CDR3 nucleotides are TGTGCCAGCAGCTGGTGGGGGGCGCGATATAATTCACCCCTCCACTTT.

This clone was seen more than once but under ten times. Other DNA sequences of this sample code for an identical CDR3. CDR3 in amino acids: CASSFSGGTEAFF. The CDR3 bases are TGTGCCAGCAGCTTTTCAGGGGGGACTGAAGCTTTCTTT. The chain uses TRBV5-4 and TRBJ1-1, with 7 bases that match TRBD1. CDR1 and CDR2 (germline): SGHNT, YYREEE (reference sequence). V lost 2 bases to trimming and J lost 5 bases; unmatched junction nucleotides: 3. The CDR3 runs to 13 residues.